The present T cell receptor (beta chain) was sequenced within a study of early T cells in non-severe SARS-CoV-2 infection (dated by TCRdb to the early 2020s). At the level of the whole study: Because TCR sequencing was done on bulk RNA from unsorted whole blood, the alpha and beta chains could not be paired. On the study overall, not on this receptor specifically: VDJdb matching was skewed toward anti-spike CD8 responses and likely underestimated virus-specific expansions by missing private and CD4 specificities.

To prepare the library, 5' RACE was applied. These reads were obtained on a NextSeq 500. The TCR library protocol attached unique molecular identifiers to individual cDNA molecules to correct for sequencing error and PCR bias. TCR alpha and beta chains were both sequenced, and the abundances of alpha and beta sequences in each sample were closely correlated with each other. As for how the authors treated the data: Decombinator V4 was used to annotate the V gene, J gene and CDR3 of the TCR sequences. Expanded TCRs were defined as changing significantly between any two time points under a Poisson model with p below 0.0001. TCR abundances were normalised to the total number of TCRs sequenced per sample and were expressed as counts per million. MAIT TCRs were defined by TRAV1-2 paired with TRAJ12, TRAJ20 or TRAJ33, and iNKT TCRs by TRAV10 paired with TRAJ18. VDJdb, accessed 1 November 2021, was searched for CMV, EBV and SARS-CoV-2 annotated TCRs, excluding TCRs annotated for multiple antigens. TCRdb reanalyzed the raw reads on its own, using fastp at Q25 for trimming and MiXCR for clone calling, and kept in-frame beta chains. When rows share a CDR3 protein, they turn into one entry using the most common DNA and genes. What appears here as the V and J calls and clone size reflects TCRdb's work, not the paper's. For this sample the table gives 15,000 to 20,000 distinct CDR3 sequences, of which around 5.8% were detected only once. The top ten clonotypes cover around 6.8% of the sample.

About this clonotype itself: Its antigen remains unidentified. Per-base quality was not reported, and no clone a single base away is much larger than it.

Trimming costs V 3 bases and J 3 bases, and their ends lie 10 bases apart. The germline V gene provides CDR1 SGHDT and CDR2 YYEEEE. Taken from cysteine to phenylalanine, the CDR3 has 15 residues. The CDR3 DNA has 45 bases and is translated from base 1. A case-control design nested within a healthcare worker cohort in London, UK, was used, with weekly nasopharyngeal swab PCR tests and blood sampling performed. Healthcare workers were enrolled in the week of the UK lockdown, from 23 to 31 March 2020, and were followed every week for up to about 15 weeks. The origin of this receptor is an adult who was a healthcare worker with PCR-confirmed SARS-CoV-2 infection or an uninfected control (not recorded which). The chain is made from TRBV5-6 and TRBJ1-6, and the D gene may be TRBD1, 6 bases matching. The starting material was whole blood, obtained at baseline. The CDR3 region reads CASSSGDYYNSPLHF. The nucleotides read TGTGCCAGCAGCTCAGGGGACTACTATAATTCACCCCTCCACTTT.